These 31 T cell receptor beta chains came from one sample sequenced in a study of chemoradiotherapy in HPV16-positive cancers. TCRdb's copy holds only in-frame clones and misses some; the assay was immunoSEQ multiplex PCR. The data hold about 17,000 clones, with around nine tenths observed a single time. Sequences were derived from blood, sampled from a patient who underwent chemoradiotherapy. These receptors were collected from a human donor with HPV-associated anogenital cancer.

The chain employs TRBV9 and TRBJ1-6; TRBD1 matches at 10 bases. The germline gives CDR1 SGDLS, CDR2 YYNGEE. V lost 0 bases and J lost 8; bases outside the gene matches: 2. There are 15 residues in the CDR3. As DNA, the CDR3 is TGTGCCAGCAGCGTAGCTGGGACAGGGGATTCACCCCTCCACTTT. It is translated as CASSVAGTGDSPLHF. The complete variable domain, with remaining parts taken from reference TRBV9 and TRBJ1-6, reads DSGVTQTPKHLITATGQRVTLRCSPRSGDLSVYWYQQSLDQGLQFLIQYYNGEERAKGNILERFSAQQFPDLHSELNLSSLELGDSALYFCASSVAGTGDSPLHFGNGTRLTVT.

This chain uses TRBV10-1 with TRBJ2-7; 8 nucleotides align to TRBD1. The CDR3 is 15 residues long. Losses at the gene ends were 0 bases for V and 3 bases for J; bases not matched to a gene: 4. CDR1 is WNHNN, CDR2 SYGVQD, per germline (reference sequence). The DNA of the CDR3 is TGCGCCAGCAGTGAGTCGACAGGGGCCCTCTACGAGCAGTACTTC. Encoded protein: CASSESTGALYEQYF.

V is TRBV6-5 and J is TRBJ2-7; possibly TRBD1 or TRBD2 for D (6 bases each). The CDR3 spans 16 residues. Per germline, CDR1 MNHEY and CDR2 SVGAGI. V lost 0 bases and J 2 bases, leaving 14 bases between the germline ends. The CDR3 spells CASSYSSSGATYEQYF. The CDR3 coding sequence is TGTGCCAGCAGTTACTCGAGTTCGGGGGCGACCTACGAGCAGTACTTC.

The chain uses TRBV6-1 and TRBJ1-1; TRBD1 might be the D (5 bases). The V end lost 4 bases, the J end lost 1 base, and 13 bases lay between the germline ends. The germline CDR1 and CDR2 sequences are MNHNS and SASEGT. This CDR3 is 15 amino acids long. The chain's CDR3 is CASSVRGAWNTEAFF. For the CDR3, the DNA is TGTGCCAGCAGTGTACGGGGCGCCTGGAACACTGAAGCTTTCTTT.

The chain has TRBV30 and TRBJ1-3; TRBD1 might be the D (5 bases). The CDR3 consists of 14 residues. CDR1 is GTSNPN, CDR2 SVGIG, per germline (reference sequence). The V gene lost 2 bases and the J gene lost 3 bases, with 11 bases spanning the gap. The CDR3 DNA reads TGTGCCTGGAGTATTTCGGGACTTGGAAACACCATATATTTT. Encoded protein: CAWSISGLGNTIYF.

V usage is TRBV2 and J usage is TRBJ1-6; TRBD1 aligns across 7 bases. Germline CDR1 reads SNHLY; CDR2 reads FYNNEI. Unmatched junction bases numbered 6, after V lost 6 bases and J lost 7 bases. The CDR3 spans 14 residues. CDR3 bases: TGTGCCAGCAGCGTAGGACAGGAGAATTCACCCCTCCACTTT. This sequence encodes CASSVGQENSPLHF.

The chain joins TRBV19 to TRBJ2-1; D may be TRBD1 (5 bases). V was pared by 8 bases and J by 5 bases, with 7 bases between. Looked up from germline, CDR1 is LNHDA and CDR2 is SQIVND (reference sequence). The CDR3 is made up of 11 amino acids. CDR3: CASARDNEQFF. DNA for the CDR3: TGTGCCAGTGCCAGGGACAATGAGCAGTTCTTC.

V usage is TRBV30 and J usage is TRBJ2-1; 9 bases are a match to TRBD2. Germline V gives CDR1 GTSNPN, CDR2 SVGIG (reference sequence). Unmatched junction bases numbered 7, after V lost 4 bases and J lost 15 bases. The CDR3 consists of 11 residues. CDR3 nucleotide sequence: TGTGCCTGGACAAAACCGGGACTAGCGTTCTTC. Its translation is CAWTKPGLAFF.

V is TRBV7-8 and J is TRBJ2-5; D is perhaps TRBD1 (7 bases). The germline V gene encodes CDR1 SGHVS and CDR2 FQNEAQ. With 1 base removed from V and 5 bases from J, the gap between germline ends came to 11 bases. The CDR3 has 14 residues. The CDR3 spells CASSLEAGGETQYF. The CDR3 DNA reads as TGTGCCAGCAGCTTAGAGGCAGGGGGGGAGACCCAGTACTTC. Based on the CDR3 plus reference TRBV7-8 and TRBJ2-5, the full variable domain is GAGVSQSPRYKVAKRGQDVALRCDPISGHVSLFWYQQALGQGPEFLTYFQNEAQLDKSGLPSDRFFAERPEGSVSTLKIQRTQQEDSAVYLCASSLEAGGETQYFGPGTRLLVL.

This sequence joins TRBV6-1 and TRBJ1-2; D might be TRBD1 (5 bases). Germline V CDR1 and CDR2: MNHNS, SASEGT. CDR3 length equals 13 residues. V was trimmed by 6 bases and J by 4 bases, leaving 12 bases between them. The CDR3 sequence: CASRGPGSYGYTF. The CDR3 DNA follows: TGTGCCAGCAGGGGCCCAGGGTCCTATGGCTACACCTTC.

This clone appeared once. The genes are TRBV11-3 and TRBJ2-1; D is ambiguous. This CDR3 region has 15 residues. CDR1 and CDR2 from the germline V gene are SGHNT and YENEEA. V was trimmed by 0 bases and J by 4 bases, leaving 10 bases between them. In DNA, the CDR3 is TGTGCCAGCAGCTTAGATTCTTACGCGTACAATGAGCAGTTCTTC. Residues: CASSLDSYAYNEQFF.

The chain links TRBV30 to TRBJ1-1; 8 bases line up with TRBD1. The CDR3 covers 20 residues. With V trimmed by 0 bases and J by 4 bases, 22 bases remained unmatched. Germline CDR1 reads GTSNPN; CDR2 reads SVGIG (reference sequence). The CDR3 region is CAWSVHFRGYGTGDPTEAFF. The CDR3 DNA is TGTGCCTGGAGTGTACACTTCCGGGGGTATGGGACAGGAGACCCCACTGAAGCTTTCTTT.

The CDR3 nucleotides read TGTGCCACCTTAGCCCCGGGGACTGGGGCCAACGTCCTGACTTTC. Its protein product is CATLAPGTGANVLTF. This chain joins TRBV10-3 and TRBJ2-6, with a tentative D call TRBD2 (5 bases). CDR3 length: 15 residues. V dropped 10 bases and J dropped 2 bases, with 15 bases sitting between them. Germline loops: CDR1 ENHRY, CDR2 SYGVKD.

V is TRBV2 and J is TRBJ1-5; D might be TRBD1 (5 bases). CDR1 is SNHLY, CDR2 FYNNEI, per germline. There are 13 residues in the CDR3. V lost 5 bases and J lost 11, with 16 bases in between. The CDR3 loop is CASSPGGIQAQHF. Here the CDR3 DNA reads TGTGCCAGCAGTCCGGGGGGAATCCAGGCCCAGCATTTT. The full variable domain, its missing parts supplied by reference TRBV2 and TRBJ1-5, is EPEVTQTPSHQVTQMGQEVILRCVPISNHLYFYWYRQILGQKVEFLVSFYNNEISEKSEIFDDQFSVERPDGSNFTLKIRSTKLEDSAMYFCASSPGGIQAQHFGDGTRLSIL.

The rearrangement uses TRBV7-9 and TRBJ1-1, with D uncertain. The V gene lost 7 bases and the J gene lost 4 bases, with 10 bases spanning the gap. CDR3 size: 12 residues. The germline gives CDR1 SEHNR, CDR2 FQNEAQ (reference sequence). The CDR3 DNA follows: TGTGCCAGCACCCCGGTATCCACTGAAGCTTTCTTT. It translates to CASTPVSTEAFF. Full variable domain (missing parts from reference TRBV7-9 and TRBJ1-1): DTGVSQNPRHKITKRGQNVTFRCDPISEHNRLYWYRQTLGQGPEFLTYFQNEAQLEKSRLLSDRFSAERPKGSFSTLEIQRTEQGDSAMYLCASTPVSTEAFFGQGTRLTVV.

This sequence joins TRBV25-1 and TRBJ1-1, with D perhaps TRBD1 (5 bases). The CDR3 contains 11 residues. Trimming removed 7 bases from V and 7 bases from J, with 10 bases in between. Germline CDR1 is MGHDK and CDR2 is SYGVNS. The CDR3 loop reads CASILTGEAFF. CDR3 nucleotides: TGTGCCAGCATCCTCACAGGTGAAGCTTTCTTT.

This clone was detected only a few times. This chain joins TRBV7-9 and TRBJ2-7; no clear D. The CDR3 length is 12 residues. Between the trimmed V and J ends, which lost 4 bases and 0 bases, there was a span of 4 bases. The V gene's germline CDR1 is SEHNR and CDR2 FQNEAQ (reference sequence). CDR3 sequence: CASSSVSYEQYV. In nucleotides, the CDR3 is TGTGCCAGCAGCTCAGTCTCCTACGAGCAGTACGTC.

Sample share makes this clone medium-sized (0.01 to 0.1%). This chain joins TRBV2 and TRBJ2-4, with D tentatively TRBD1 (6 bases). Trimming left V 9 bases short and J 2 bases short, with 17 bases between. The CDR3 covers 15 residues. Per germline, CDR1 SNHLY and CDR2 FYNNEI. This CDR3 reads CARIGQRLTKNIQYF. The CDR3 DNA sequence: TGTGCCAGGATTGGACAGCGACTAACCAAAAACATTCAGTACTTC. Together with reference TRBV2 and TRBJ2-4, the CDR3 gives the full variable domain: EPEVTQTPSHQVTQMGQEVILRCVPISNHLYFYWYRQILGQKVEFLVSFYNNEISEKSEIFDDQFSVERPDGSNFTLKIRSTKLEDSAMYFCARIGQRLTKNIQYFGAGTRLSVL.

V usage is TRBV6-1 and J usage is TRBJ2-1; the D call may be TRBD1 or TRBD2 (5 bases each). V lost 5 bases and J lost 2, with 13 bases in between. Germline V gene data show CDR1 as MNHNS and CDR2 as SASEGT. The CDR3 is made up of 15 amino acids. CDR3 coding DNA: TGTGCCAGCAGTTCGGGGCAGAGACCCTACAATGAGCAGTTCTTC. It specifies CASSSGQRPYNEQFF.

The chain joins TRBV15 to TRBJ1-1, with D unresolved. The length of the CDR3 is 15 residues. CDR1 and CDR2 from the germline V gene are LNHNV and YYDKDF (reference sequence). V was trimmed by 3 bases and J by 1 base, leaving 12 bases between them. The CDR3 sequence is CATSRVRTPNTEAFF. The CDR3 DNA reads TGTGCCACCAGCAGGGTCCGGACCCCGAACACTGAAGCTTTCTTT.

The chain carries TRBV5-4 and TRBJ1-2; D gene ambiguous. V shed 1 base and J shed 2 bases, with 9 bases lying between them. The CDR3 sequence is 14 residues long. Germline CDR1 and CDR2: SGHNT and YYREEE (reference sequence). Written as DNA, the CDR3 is TGTGCCAGCAGCTTGTTATTCGGAAACTATGGCTACACCTTC. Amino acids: CASSLLFGNYGYTF.

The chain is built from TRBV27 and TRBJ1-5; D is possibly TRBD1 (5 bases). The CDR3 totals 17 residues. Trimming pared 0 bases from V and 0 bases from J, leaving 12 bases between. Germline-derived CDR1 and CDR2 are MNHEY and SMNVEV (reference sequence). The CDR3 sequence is CASSLSGGPYSNQPQHF. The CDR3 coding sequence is TGTGCCAGCAGTTTATCCGGGGGACCCTATAGCAATCAGCCCCAGCATTTT.

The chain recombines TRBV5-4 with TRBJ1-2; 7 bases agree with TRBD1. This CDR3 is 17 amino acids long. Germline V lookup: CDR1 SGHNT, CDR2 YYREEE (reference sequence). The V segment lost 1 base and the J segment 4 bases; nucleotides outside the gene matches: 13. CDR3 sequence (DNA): TGTGCCAGCAGCTTGCCACTTAAAGACAGGGCCGTCTATGGCTACACCTTC. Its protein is CASSLPLKDRAVYGYTF. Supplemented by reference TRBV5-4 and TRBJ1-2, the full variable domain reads ETGVTQSPTHLIKTRGQQVTLRCSSQSGHNTVSWYQQALGQGPQFIFQYYREEENGRGNFPPRFSGLQFPNYSSELNVNALELDDSALYLCASSLPLKDRAVYGYTFGSGTRLTVV.

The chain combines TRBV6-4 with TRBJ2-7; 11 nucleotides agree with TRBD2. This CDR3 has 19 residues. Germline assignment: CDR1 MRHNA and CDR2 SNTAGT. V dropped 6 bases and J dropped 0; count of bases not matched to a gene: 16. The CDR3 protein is CASSDASGTSGWGSYEQYF. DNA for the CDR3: TGTGCCAGCAGCGATGCCTCCGGGACTAGCGGTTGGGGCTCCTACGAGCAGTACTTC.

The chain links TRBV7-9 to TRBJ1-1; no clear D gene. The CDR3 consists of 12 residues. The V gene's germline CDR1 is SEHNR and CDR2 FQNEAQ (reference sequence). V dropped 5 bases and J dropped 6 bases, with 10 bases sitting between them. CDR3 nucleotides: TGTGCCAGCAGCAGCGGTTGGTCTGAAGCTTTCTTT. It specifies CASSSGWSEAFF.

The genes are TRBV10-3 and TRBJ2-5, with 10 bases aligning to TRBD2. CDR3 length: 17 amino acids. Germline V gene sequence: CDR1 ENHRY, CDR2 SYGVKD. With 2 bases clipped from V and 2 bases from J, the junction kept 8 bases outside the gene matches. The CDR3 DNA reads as TGTGCCATCAGTGAGAGAATAGCGGGGGGACTACAAGAGACCCAGTACTTC. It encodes CAISERIAGGLQETQYF.

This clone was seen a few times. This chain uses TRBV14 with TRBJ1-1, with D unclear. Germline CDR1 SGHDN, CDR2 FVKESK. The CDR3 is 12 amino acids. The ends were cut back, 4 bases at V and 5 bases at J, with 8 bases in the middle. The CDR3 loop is CASSRRGTEAFF. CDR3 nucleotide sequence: TGTGCCAGCAGCCGACGGGGTACTGAAGCTTTCTTT.

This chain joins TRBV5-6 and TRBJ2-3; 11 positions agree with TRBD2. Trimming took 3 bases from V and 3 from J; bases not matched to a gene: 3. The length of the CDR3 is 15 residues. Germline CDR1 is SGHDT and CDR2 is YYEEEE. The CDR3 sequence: CASSSGTSGTDTQYF. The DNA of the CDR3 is TGTGCCAGCAGCTCCGGGACTAGCGGAACAGATACGCAGTATTTT. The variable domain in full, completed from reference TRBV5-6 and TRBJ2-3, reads DAGVTQSPTHLIKTRGQQVTLRCSPKSGHDTVSWYQQALGQGPQFIFQYYEEEERQRGNFPDRFSGHQFPNYSSELNVNALLLGDSALYLCASSSGTSGTDTQYFGPGTRLTVL.

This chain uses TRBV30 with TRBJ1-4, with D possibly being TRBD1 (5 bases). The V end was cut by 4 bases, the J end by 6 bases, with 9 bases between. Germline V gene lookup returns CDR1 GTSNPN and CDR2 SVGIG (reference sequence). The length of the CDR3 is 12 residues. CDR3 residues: CAWNGADEKLFF. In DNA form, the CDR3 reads TGTGCCTGGAACGGGGCCGATGAAAAACTGTTTTTT.

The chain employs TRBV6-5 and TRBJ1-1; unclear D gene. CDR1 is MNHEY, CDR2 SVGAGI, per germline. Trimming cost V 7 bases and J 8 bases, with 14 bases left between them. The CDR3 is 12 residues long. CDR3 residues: CASISRAGEAFF. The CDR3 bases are TGTGCCAGCATCTCGCGGGCAGGAGAAGCTTTCTTT.

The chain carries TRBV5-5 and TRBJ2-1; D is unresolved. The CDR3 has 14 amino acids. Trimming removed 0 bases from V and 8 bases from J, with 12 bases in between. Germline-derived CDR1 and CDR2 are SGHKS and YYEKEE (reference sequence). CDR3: CASSLVGRGHEQFF. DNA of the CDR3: TGTGCCAGCAGCTTGGTAGGCAGAGGACATGAGCAGTTCTTC. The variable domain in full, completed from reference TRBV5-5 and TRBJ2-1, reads DAGVTQSPTHLIKTRGQQVTLRCSPISGHKSVSWYQQVLGQGPQFIFQYYEKEERGRGNFPDRFSARQFPNYSSELNVNALLLGDSALYLCASSLVGRGHEQFFGPGTRLTVL.